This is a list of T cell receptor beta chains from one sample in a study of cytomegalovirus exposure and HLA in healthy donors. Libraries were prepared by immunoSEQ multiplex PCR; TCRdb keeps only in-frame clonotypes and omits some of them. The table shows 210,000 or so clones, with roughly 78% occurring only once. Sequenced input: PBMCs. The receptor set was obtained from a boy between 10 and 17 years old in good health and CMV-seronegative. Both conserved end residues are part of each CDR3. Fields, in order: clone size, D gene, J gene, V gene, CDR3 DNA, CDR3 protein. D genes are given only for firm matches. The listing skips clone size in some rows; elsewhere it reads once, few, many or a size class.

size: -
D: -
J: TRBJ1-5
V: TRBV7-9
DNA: TGTGCCAGCAGCTTAGACAGTAATCAGCCCCAGCATTTT
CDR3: CASSLDSNQPQHF

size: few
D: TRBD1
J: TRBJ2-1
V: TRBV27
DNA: TGTGCCAGCAGTACTTCAGGGGGCGCTAACAATGAGCAGTTCTTC
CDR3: CASSTSGGANNEQFF

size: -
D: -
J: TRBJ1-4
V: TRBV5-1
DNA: TGCGCCAGCAGCTCCCAGGGGTTGGGCGAAAAACTGTTTTTT
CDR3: CASSSQGLGEKLFF

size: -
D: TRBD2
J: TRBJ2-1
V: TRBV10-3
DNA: TGTGCCACACGCCCCGCGGGGGGGGGTTACAATGAGCAGTTCTTC
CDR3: CATRPAGGGYNEQFF

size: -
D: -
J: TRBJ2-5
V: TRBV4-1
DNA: TGCGCCAGCAGCGCAAGGCGACTAGATGAGACCCAGTACTTC
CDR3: CASSARRLDETQYF

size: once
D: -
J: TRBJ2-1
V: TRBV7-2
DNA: TGTGCCAGCAGCTCGGGGGGCTACTACAATGAGCAGTTCTTC
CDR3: CASSSGGYYNEQFF

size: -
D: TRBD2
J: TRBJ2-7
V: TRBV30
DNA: TGTGCCTGGAGTTCAACCCGTACTAGCGGGGGGGCCCACGTATCTCGGGAGCAGTACTTC
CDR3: CAWSSTRTSGGAHVSREQYF

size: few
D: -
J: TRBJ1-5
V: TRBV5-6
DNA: TGTGCCAGCAGCCTCAGTGCAAATCAGCCCCAGCATTTT
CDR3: CASSLSANQPQHF

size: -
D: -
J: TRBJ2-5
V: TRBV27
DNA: TGTGCCAGCAGTTTATCGGACACCCAAGAGACCCAGTACTTC
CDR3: CASSLSDTQETQYF

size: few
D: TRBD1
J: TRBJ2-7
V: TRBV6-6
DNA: TGTGCCAGCAGCTACCGGGACAGAGGCTACGAGCAGTACTTC
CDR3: CASSYRDRGYEQYF

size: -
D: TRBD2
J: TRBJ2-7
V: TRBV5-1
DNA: TGCGCCAGCAGCTGGGGGACTAGCGGGGCTAGCTCCTACGAGCAGTACTTC
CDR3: CASSWGTSGASSYEQYF

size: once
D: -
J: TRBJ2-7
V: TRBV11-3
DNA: TGTGCCAGCAGCCCCGCTATGACAGGAGCCTACGAGCAGTACTTC
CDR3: CASSPAMTGAYEQYF

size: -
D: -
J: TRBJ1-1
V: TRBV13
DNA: TGTGCCAGCAGCCCCCGAGGCAGGGCAGGCACTGAAGCTTTCTTT
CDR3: CASSPRGRAGTEAFF

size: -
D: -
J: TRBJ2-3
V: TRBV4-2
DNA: TGTGCCAGCAGCCAAGATTTAAGAGGGAGCGCAGATACGCAGTATTTT
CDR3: CASSQDLRGSADTQYF

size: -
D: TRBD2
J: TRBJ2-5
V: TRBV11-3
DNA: TGTGCCAGCAGCAGCAGCGGGAGGTTCCCTCAAGAGACCCAGTACTTC
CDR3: CASSSSGRFPQETQYF

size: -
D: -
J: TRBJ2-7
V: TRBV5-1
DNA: TGCGCCAGCAGCTTGGCACAGCACTCCTACGAGCAGTACTTC
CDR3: CASSLAQHSYEQYF

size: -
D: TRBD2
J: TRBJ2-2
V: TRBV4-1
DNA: TGCGCCAGCAGCCAAGTCGCGGGCACGGGACTAGCGGGAGGCGCCGGGGAGCTGTTTTTT
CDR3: CASSQVAGTGLAGGAGELFF

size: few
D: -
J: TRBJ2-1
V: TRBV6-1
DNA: TGTGCCAGCAGTTATCTGGGCTCCAATGAGCAGTTCTTC
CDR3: CASSYLGSNEQFF

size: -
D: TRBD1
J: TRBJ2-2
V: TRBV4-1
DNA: TGCGCCAGCAGCCAAGGACAGGGTGTCACCGGGGAGCTGTTTTTT
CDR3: CASSQGQGVTGELFF

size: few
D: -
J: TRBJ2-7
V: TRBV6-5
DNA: TGTGCCAGCGAGAGTACAGGGTTCCGCTGCTACGAGCAGTACTTC
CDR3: CASESTGFRCYEQYF

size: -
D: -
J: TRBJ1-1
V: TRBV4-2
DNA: TGTGCCAGCAGCCAACTAAAGTGGGGGCGGGAGGCTTTCTTT
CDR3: CASSQLKWGREAFF

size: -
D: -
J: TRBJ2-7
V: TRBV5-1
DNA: TGCGCCAGCAGCTTGGATGACGGGGTTACCTACGAGCAGTACTTC
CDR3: CASSLDDGVTYEQYF